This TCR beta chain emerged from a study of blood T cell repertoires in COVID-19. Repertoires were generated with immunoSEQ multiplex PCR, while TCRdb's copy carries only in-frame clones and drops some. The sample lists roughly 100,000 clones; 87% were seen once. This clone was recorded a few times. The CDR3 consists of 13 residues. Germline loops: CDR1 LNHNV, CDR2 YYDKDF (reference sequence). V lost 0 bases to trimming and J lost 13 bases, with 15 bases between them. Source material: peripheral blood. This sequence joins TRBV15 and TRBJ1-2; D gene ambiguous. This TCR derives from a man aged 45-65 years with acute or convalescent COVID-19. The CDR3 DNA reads TGTGCCACCAGCAGAGATGGGAGGACGGGGTGCACCTTC. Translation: CATSRDGRTGCTF.